The clone carrying this T cell receptor (beta chain) has more than one count but fewer than ten. Its specificity is unknown. The sample originates from a study of cytomegalovirus exposure and HLA in healthy donors. The CDR3 consists of 15 residues. Germline CDR1 reads MNHEY; CDR2 reads SVGAGI. The V and J ends lost 10 bases and 4 bases, in that order; junction bases with no gene match: 13. In the PCR, 60 Vbeta and 13 Jbeta primers were used. Method: immunoSEQ multiplex PCR; TCRdb's copy keeps in-frame clones and lacks some. This table has approximately 180,000 clones, 75% to 90% appearing once. Study conclusions and caveats: TRBV6-2, TRBV6-3 and some other V segments were unresolvable in 87-base-pair reads.

V usage is TRBV6-5 and J usage is TRBJ1-1, with 9 bases fitting TRBD1. The sample taken for sequencing was PBMCs. This TCR was recovered from a man younger than 40 in good health and CMV-seropositive. For the CDR3, the DNA is TGTGCCACCCAGTTTGGGGTGACAGGGGGCACTGAAGCTTTCTTT. Residues: CATQFGVTGGTEAFF.